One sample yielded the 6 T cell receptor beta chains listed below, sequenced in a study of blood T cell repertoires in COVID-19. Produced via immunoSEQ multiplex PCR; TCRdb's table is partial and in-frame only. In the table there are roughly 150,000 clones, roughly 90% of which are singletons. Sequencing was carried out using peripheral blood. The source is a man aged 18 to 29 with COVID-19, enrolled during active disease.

This CDR3 reads CAGSPRVTDTQYF. The CDR3 DNA is TGTGCCGGCTCACCTCGGGTCACAGATACGCAGTATTTT. The chain carries TRBV2 and TRBJ2-3; D unresolved. This CDR3 comprises 13 residues. V was cut by 11 bases and J by 2 bases, with 14 bases left in between. Per germline, CDR1 SNHLY and CDR2 FYNNEI.

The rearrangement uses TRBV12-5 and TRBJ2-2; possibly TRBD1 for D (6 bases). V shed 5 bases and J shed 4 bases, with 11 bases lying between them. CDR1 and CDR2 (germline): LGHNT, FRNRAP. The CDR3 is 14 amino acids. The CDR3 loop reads CASGAGQPTGELFF. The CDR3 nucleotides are TGTGCTAGTGGTGCAGGACAGCCCACCGGGGAGCTGTTTTTT.

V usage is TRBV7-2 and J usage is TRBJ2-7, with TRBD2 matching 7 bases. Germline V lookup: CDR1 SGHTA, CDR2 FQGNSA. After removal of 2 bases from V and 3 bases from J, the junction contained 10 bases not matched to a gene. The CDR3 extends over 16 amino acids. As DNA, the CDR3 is TGTGCCAGCAGCTTAATGTTAGAGACTAGCAGCTACGAGCAGTACTTC. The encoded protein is CASSLMLETSSYEQYF.

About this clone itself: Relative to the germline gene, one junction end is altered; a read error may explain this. CDR3 sequence reads: CASSRTSGRPGNTGELFF. CDR3 nucleotide sequence: TGTGCTAGCAGCCGGACTAGCGGGAGGCCTGGTAACACCGGGGAGCTGTTTTTT. The chain carries TRBV7-7 and TRBJ2-2, with 14 bases fitting TRBD2. The CDR3 is 18 residues long. The germline V gene has CDR1 SSHAT and CDR2 FNYEAQ (reference sequence). The whole variable domain, filled in from reference TRBV7-7 and TRBJ2-2, reads GAGVSQSPRYKVTKRGQDVTLRCDPISSHATLYWYQQALGQGPEFLTYFNYEAQPDKSGLPSDRFSAERPEGSISTLTIQRTEQRDSAMYRCASSRTSGRPGNTGELFFGEGSRLTVL.

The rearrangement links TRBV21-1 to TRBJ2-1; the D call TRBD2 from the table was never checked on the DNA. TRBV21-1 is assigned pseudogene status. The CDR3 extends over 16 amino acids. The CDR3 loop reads CASSRPGLAGVREQFF. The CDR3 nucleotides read TGTGCCAGCAGCAGACCGGGACTAGCGGGAGTGAGGGAGCAGTTCTTC.

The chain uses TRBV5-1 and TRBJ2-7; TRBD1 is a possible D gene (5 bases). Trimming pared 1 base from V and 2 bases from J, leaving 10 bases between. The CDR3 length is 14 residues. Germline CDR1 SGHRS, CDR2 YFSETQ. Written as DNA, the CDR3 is TGCGCCAGCAGCTTGTCCCGGACAACCTACGAGCAGTACTTC. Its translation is CASSLSRTTYEQYF.